A selection of T cell receptor beta chains follows, all from one sample in a study of blood T cell repertoires in COVID-19. Libraries were prepared by immunoSEQ multiplex PCR; TCRdb keeps only in-frame clonotypes and omits some of them. This table holds about 250,000 clones, 65% to 90% found once. Material: peripheral blood. The receptors come from a man in his forties or fifties with active or convalescent COVID-19. CDR3s include the opening cysteine and the closing phenylalanine or tryptophan. D genes are given only for firm matches. The listing skips clone size in some rows; elsewhere it reads once, few, many or a size class.

J gene	clone size	V gene	D gene	CDR3 protein	CDR3 DNA
TRBJ2-7	once	TRBV28	.	CASSFSGTGAYEQYF	TGTGCCAGCAGTTTTTCGGGGACGGGGGCCTACGAGCAGTACTTC
TRBJ1-1	.	TRBV3-1/TRBV3-2	TRBD1	CASSPTGAMNTEAFF	TGTGCCAGCAGCCCGACAGGGGCTATGAACACTGAAGCTTTCTTT
TRBJ1-2	.	TRBV19	.	CASSTTSDGVNGYTF	TGTGCCAGTAGTACCACCTCAGACGGGGTTAATGGCTACACCTTC
TRBJ1-5	.	TRBV11-3	TRBD1	CASSLGQGVYSNQPQHF	TGTGCCAGCAGCTTAGGACAGGGAGTCTATAGCAATCAGCCCCAGCATTTT
TRBJ2-5	.	TRBV21-1	.	CASSDTGLADQETQYF	TGTGCCAGCAGCGACACGGGACTAGCGGACCAAGAGACCCAGTACTTC
TRBJ2-1	.	TRBV19	TRBD2	CASSTRTRGRTEQFF	TGTGCCAGTAGTACCAGGACTAGAGGACGCACTGAGCAGTTCTTC
TRBJ2-7	once	TRBV7-3	.	CASSLEPTGEQYF	TGTGCCAGCAGCTTAGAACCCACGGGCGAGCAGTACTTC
TRBJ1-1	.	TRBV19	TRBD1	CASSIKMDRASEAFF	TGTGCCAGTAGTATAAAAATGGACAGGGCGAGTGAAGCTTTCTTT
TRBJ1-1	.	TRBV7-9	.	CATTILPPRTNTEAFF	TGTGCCACCACGATCCTACCCCCCCGGACTAACACTGAAGCTTTCTTT
TRBJ2-2	.	TRBV12-5	TRBD1	CASGLTLRGPNTGELFF	TGTGCTAGTGGTTTGACCCTCAGGGGGCCGAACACCGGGGAGCTGTTTTTT
TRBJ2-7	.	TRBV4-3	TRBD1	CASSRGQGDAYEQYF	TGCGCCAGCAGCCGCGGACAGGGGGATGCCTACGAGCAGTACTTC
TRBJ2-4	.	TRBV10-1	.	CASRGRWTGSPNTSAKNIQYF	TGCGCCAGCAGGGGGAGATGGACCGGGAGCCCGAATACTTCCGCCAAAAACATTCAGTACTTC
TRBJ1-4	.	TRBV10-3	.	CAISDAGQEKLFF	TGTGCCATCAGTGACGCGGGTCAGGAAAAACTGTTTTTT
TRBJ2-5	.	TRBV24-1	.	CATSDSPTSKETQYF	TGTGCCACCAGTGATTCCCCGACATCTAAAGAGACCCAGTACTTC
TRBJ1-2	.	TRBV4-1	.	CASSPTTGRQYGYTF	TGCGCCAGCAGCCCGACGACAGGAAGGCAATATGGCTACACCTTC
TRBJ1-3	.	TRBV9	.	CASSVTDSSQTGNTIYF	TGTGCCAGCAGCGTGACCGACAGTTCTCAAACTGGAAACACCATATATTTT
TRBJ1-5	.	TRBV5-1	.	CASSLAGDQPQHF	TGCGCCAGCAGCTTGGCAGGGGATCAGCCCCAGCATTTT
TRBJ2-7	.	TRBV3-1/TRBV3-2	TRBD2	CASSQTGLAGAYEQYF	TGTGCCAGCAGTCAAACGGGACTAGCGGGCGCCTACGAGCAGTACTTC
TRBJ2-2	.	TRBV4-1	.	CASKGGSNTGELFF	TGCGCCAGCAAAGGCGGTTCGAACACCGGGGAGCTGTTTTTT
TRBJ2-1	.	TRBV28	.	CASSLPVLPYNEQFF	TGTGCCAGCAGTTTGCCGGTCCTCCCCTACAATGAGCAGTTCTTC